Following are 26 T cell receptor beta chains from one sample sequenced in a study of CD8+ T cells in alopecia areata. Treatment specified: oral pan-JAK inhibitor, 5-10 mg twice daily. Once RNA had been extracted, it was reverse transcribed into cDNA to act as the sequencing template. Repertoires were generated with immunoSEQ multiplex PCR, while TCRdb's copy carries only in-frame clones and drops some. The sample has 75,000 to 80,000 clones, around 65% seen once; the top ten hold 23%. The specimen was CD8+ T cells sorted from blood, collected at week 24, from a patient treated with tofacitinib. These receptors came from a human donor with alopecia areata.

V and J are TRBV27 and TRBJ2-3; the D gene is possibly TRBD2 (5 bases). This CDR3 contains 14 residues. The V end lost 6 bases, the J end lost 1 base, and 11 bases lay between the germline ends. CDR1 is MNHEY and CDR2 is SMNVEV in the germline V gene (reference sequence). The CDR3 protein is CASSSSLGTDTQYF. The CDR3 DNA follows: TGTGCCAGCAGCTCCTCACTAGGCACAGATACGCAGTATTTT.

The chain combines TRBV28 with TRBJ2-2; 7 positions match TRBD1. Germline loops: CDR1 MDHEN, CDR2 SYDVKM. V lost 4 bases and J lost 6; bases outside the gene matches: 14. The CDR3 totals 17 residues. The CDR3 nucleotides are TGTGCCAGCAGTTCCACTCGTGGGCCAGGGGGAGCCGGGGAGCTGTTTTTT. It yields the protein CASSSTRGPGGAGELFF.

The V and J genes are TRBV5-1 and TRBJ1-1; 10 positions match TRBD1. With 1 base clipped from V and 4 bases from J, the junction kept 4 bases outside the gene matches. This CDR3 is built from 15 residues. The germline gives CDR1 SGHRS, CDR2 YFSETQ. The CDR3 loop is CASSLRGTGVTEAFF. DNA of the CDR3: TGCGCCAGCAGCTTGCGTGGGACAGGGGTCACTGAAGCTTTCTTT.

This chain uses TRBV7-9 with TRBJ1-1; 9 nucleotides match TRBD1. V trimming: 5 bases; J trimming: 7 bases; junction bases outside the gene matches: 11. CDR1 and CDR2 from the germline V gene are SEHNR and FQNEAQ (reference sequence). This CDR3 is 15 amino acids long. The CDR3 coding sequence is TGTGCCAGCAGCACCCCTTCGGACAGGGGAGGTGAAGCTTTCTTT. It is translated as CASSTPSDRGGEAFF.

DNA for the CDR3: TGTGCCAGCCTGACAGGGATCTATGGCTACACCTTC. It translates to CASLTGIYGYTF. The J gene is TRBJ1-2, the V gene TRBV19, with 7 nucleotides matching TRBD1. The junction had 5 bases not matched to a gene; V was cut back by 9 bases and J by 4 bases. This CDR3 region has 12 residues. CDR1 and CDR2 (germline): LNHDA, SQIVND (reference sequence).

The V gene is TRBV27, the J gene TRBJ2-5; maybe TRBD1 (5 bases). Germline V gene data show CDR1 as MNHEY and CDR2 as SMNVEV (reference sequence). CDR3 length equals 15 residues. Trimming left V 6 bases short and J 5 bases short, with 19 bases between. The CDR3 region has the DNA TGTGCCAGCAGGACGGAGTCACAGGTGTGGGAGACCCAGTACTTC. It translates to CASRTESQVWETQYF.

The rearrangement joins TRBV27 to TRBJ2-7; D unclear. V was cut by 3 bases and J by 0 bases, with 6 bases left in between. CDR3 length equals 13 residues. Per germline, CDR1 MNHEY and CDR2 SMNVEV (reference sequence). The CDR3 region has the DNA TGTGCCAGCAGTTTCCAAAGCTCCTACGAGCAGTACTTC. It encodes CASSFQSSYEQYF.

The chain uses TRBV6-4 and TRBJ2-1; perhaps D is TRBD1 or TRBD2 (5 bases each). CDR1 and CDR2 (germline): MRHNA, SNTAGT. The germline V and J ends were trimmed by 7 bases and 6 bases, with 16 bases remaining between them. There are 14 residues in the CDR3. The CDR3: CASNPPRGVNEQFF. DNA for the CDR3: TGTGCCAGCAACCCCCCACGGGGCGTCAATGAGCAGTTCTTC.

The CDR3 region has the DNA TGCGCCAGCGGCACAACAGGGATTGAACTGTTTTTT. Protein sequence: CASGTTGIELFF. The chain recombines TRBV4-1 with TRBJ1-4, with D tentatively TRBD1 (6 bases). Deletions cut 8 bases from V and 12 bases from J, with 16 bases between. This CDR3 is built from 12 residues. In germline, CDR1 is MGHRA, CDR2 YSYEKL.

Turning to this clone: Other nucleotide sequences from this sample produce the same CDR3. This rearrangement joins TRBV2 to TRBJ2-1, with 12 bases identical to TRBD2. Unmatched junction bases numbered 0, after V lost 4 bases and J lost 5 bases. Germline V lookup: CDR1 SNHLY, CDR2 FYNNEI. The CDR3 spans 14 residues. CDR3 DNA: TGTGCCAGCAGTGGACTAGCGGGAGACAATGAGCAGTTCTTC. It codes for CASSGLAGDNEQFF.

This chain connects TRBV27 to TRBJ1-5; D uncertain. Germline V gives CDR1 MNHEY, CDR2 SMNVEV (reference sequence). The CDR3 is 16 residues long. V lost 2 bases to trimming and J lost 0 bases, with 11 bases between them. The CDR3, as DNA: TGTGCCAGCAGTTTAATCGGCAGCTATAGCAATCAGCCCCAGCATTTT. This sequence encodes CASSLIGSYSNQPQHF.

The CDR3 region has the DNA TGCAGCGTTGTAGGGCAGGGGTACGAGCAGTACTTC. This sequence encodes CSVVGQGYEQYF. The chain combines TRBV29-1 with TRBJ2-7; perhaps TRBD1 as D (6 bases). CDR1 and CDR2 (germline): SQVTM, ANQGSEA. This CDR3 region has 12 residues. V lost 4 bases to trimming and J lost 4 bases, with 11 bases between them.

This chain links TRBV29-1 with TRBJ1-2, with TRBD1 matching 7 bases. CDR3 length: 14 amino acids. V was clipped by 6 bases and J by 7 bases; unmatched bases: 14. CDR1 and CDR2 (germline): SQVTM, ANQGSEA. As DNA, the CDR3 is TGCAGCGTCTACCCCCGGGAAGGGGGCTTTGGCTACACCTTC. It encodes CSVYPREGGFGYTF.

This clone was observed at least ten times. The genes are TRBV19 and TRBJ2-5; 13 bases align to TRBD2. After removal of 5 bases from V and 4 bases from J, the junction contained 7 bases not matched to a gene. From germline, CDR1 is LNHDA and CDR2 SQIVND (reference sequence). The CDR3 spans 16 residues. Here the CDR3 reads CASSSTGTSGAETQYF. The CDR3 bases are TGTGCCAGTAGTTCCACCGGGACTAGCGGGGCAGAGACCCAGTACTTC.

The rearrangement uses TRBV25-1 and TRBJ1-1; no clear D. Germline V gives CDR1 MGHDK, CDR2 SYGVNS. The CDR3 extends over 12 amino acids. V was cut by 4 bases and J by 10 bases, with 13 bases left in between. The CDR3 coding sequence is TGTGCCAGCAGTGTTCCGGACGGAGGAGCTTTCTTT. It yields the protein CASSVPDGGAFF. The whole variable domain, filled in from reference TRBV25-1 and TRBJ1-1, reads EADIYQTPRYLVIGTGKKITLECSQTMGHDKMYWYQQDPGMELHLIHYSYGVNSTEKGDLSSESTVSRIRTEHFPLTLESARPSHTSQYLCASSVPDGGAFFGQGTRLTVV.

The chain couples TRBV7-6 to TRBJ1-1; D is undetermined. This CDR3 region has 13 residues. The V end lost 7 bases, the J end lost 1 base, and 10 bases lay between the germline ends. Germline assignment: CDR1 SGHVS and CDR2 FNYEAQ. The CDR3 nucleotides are TGTGCCAGCACCATGCCGGGGAACACTGAAGCTTTCTTT. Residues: CASTMPGNTEAFF.

CDR3 sequence: CASSLPSYEQYF. As DNA, the CDR3 is TGCGCCAGCAGCTTACCATCCTACGAGCAGTACTTC. The chain has TRBV5-1 and TRBJ2-7; D not certain. This CDR3 has 12 amino acids. Trimming removed 2 bases at V and 1 base at J, with 4 bases between. The germline V gene encodes CDR1 SGHRS and CDR2 YFSETQ. The full variable domain, in which reference TRBV5-1 and TRBJ2-7 provide the parts outside the CDR3, is KAGVTQTPRYLIKTRGQQVTLSCSPISGHRSVSWYQQTPGQGLQFLFEYFSETQRNKGNFPGRFSGRQFSNSRSEMNVSTLELGDSALYLCASSLPSYEQYFGPGTRLTVT.

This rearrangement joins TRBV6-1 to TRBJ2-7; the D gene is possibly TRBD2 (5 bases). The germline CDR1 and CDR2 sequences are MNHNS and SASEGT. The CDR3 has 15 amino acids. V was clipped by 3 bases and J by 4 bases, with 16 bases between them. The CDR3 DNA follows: TGTGCCAGCAGTGAGTTTGGCGGGCCCGATTACGAGCAGTACTTC. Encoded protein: CASSEFGGPDYEQYF.

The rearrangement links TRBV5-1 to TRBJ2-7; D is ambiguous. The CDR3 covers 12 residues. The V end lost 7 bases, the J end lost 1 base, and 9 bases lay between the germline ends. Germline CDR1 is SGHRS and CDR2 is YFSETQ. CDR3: CASHGDSYEQYF. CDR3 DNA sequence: TGCGCCAGCCATGGGGATTCCTACGAGCAGTACTTC.

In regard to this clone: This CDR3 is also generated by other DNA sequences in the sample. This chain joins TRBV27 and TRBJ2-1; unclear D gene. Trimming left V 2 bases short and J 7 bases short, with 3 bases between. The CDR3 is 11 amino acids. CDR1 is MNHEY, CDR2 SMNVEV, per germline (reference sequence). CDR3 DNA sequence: TGTGCCAGCAGTTTAGGTAATGAGCAGTTCTTC. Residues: CASSLGNEQFF.

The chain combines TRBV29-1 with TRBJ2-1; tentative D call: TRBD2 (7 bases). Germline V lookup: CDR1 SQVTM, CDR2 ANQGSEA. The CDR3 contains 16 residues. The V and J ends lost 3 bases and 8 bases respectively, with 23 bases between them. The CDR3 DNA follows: TGCAGCGTTGACCGCCCGGGGGGCGATGGCCTCGATGAGCAGTTCTTC. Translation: CSVDRPGGDGLDEQFF.

CDR3 in amino acids: CASSRTGGLNTGELFF. In nucleotides, the CDR3 is TGCGCCAGCAGCCGTACGGGGGGACTGAACACCGGGGAGCTGTTTTTT. The rearrangement joins TRBV4-1 to TRBJ2-2; the match to TRBD2 covers 7 bases. The ends lost 4 bases at V and 1 base at J; junction bases unmatched: 6. CDR3 length: 16 amino acids. The germline V gene encodes CDR1 MGHRA and CDR2 YSYEKL.

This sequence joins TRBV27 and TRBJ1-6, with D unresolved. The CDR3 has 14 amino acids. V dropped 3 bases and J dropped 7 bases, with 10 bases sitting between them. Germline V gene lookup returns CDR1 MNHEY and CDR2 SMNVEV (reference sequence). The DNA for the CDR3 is TGTGCCAGCAGTTTTCTGGGGAGAAATTCACCCCTCCACTTT. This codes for CASSFLGRNSPLHF.

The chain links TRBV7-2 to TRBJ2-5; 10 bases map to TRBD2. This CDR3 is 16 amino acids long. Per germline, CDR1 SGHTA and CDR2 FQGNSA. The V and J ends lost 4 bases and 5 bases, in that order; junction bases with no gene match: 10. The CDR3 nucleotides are TGTGCCAGCAGCTCCTGGGAGCGGGGGGGCCGCGAGACCCAGTACTTC. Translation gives CASSSWERGGRETQYF.

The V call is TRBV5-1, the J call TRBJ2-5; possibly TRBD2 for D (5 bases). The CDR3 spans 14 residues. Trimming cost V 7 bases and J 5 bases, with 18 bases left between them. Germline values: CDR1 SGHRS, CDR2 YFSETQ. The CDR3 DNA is TGCGCCAGCGGGTGGGTTAGCGTTGATGAGACCCAGTACTTC. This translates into CASGWVSVDETQYF.

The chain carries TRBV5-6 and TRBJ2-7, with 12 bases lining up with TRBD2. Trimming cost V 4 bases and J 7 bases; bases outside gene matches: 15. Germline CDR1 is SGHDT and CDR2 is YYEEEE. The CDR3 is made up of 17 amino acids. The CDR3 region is CASSPTSKGLAGREQYF. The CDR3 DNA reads TGTGCCAGCAGCCCTACCTCCAAAGGACTAGCGGGACGAGAGCAGTACTTC.